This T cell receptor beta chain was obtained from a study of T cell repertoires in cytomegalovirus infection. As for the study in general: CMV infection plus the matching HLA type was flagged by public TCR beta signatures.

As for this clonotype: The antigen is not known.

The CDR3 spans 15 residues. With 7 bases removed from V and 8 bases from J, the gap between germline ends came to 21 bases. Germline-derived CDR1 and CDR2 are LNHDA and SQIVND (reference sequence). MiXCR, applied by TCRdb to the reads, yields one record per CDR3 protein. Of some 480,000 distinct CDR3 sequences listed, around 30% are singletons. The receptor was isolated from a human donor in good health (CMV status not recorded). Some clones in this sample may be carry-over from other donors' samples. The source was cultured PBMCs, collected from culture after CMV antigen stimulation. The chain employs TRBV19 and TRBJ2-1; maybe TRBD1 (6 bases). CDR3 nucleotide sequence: TGTGCCAGTACCCCTGGGACATTCGTCGCAGATGAGCAGTTCTTC. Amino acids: CASTPGTFVADEQFF.